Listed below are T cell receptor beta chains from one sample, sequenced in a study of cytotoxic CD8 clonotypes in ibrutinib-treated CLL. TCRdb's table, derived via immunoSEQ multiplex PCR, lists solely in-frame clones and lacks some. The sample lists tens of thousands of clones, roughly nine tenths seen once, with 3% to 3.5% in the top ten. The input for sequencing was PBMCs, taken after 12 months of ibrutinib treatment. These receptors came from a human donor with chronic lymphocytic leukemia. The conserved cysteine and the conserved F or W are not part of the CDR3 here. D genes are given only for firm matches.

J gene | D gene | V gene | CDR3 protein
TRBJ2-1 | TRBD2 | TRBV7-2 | ASSARLTSGRAYNEQF
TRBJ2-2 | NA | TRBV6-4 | ASSEFRQQNTGELF
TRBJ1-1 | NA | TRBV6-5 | ASSYDRSGRGF
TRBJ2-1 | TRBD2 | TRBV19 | ASSRPGLADNEQF
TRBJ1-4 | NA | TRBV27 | ASGRQAEKLF
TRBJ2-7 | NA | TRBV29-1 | SVVIVPEQY
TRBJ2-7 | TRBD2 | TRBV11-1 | ASSLGSGSTHEQY
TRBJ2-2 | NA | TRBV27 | ASSLNRGLPSNTGELF
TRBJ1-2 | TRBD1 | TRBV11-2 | AGSLATGTGVGGL
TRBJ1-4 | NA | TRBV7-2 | ASSLARGTEKLF
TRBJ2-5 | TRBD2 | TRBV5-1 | ASSLETSGQETQY
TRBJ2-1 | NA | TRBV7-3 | ASSSSSARYNEQF
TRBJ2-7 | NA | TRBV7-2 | ASSLALSSYEQY
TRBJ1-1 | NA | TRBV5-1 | ASSWAKVGGDDTEAF
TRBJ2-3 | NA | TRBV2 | ASSNSLDTQY
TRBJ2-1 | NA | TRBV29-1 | SVEPREDNEQF
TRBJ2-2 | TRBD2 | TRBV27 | ASAGTRGAGELF
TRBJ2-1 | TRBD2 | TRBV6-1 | ASSEAGLAGVQQF
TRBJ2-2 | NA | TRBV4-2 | ASSQDMGGPGELF
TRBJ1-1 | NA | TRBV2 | ASSVADRSTEAF
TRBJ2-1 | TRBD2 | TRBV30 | AWSTRLAGDNEQF
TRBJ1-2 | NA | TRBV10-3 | AISERATNYGYT
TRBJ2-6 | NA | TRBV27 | ASSPTDSGANVLT
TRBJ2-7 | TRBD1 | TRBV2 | ASSERTGYYEQY
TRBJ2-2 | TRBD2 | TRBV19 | ATSRRTSGTGELF
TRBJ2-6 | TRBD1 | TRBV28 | ASSLGTGLFGANVLT
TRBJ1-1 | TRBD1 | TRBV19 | ASRRDRDDEAF
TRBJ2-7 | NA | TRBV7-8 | ARRGRWYGYEQY
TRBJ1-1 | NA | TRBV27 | ASRQETSNTEAF
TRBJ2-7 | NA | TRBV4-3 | ASSQDPPGLLGAYEQY
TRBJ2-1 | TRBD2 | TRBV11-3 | ASSLGTSGALDEQF
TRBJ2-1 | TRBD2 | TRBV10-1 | ASSRTSGRPNEQF
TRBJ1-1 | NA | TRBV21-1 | ASSKSVTEAF
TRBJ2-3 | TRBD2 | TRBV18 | ASSPSGKVQPDTQY
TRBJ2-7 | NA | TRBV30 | AWFGVYEQY
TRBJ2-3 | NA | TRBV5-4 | ASSLGAAGTDTQY
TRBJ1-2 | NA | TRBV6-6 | ASSSGQKYGYT
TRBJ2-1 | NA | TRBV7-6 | ASSLALTLYNEQF
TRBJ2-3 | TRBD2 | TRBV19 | ASSIAGRILDTQY
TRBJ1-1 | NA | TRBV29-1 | SVGYEGRNTEAF
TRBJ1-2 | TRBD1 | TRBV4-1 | ASSLPGQGWNGYT
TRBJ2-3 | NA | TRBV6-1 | ASRDRDYTDTQY
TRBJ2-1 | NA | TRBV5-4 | ASSLDRVNEQF